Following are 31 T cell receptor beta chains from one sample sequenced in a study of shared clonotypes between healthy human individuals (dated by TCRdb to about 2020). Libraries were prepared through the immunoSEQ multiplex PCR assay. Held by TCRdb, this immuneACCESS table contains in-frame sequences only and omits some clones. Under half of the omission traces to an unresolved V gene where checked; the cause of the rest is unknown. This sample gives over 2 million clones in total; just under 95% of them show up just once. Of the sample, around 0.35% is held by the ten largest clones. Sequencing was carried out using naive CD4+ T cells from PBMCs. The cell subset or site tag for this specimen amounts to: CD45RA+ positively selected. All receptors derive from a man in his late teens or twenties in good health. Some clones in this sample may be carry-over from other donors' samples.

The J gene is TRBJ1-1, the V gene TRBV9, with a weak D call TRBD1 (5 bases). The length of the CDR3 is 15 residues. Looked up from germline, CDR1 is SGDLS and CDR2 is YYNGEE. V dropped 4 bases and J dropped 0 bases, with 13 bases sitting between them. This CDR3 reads CASSPRQYVNTEAFF. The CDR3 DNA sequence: TGTGCCAGCAGCCCCAGACAGTATGTGAACACTGAAGCTTTCTTT. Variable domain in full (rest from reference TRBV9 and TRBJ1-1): DSGVTQTPKHLITATGQRVTLRCSPRSGDLSVYWYQQSLDQGLQFLIQYYNGEERAKGNILERFSAQQFPDLHSELNLSSLELGDSALYFCASSPRQYVNTEAFFGQGTRLTVV.

The chain's CDR3 is CASRFFLQGSDGYTF. The DNA for the CDR3 is TGTGCCAGCAGATTCTTCCTCCAGGGGTCAGATGGCTACACCTTC. The chain recombines TRBV6-4 with TRBJ1-2; tentatively, D is TRBD1 (6 bases). CDR3 length: 15 residues. Germline V gives CDR1 MRHNA, CDR2 SNTAGT. The V gene lost 6 bases and the J gene lost 6 bases, with 20 bases spanning the gap.

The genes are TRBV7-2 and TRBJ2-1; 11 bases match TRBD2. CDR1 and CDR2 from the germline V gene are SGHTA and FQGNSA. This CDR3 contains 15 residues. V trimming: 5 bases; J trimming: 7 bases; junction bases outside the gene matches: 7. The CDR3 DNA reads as TGTGCCAGCAGCCGAACCGGGACTAGCGGAAATGAGCAGTTCTTC. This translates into CASSRTGTSGNEQFF.

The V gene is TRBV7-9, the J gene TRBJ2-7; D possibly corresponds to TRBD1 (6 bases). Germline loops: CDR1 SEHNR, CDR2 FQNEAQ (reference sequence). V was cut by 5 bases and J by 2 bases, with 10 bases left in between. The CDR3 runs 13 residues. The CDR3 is CASSRGHPYEQYF. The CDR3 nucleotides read TGTGCCAGCAGCCGGGGACATCCCTACGAGCAGTACTTC.

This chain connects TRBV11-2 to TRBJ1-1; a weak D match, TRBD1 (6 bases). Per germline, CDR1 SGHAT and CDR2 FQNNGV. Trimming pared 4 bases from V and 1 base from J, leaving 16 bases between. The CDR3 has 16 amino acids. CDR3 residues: CASSSVSRGANTEAFF. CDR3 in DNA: TGTGCCAGCAGCTCGGTAAGCCGGGGGGCGAACACTGAAGCTTTCTTT.

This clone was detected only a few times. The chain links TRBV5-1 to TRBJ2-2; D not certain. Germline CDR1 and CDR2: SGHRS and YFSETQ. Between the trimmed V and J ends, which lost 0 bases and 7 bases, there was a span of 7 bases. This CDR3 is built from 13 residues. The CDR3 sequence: CASSLVSRGELFF. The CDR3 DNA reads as TGCGCCAGCAGCTTGGTTTCTCGCGGGGAGCTGTTTTTT.

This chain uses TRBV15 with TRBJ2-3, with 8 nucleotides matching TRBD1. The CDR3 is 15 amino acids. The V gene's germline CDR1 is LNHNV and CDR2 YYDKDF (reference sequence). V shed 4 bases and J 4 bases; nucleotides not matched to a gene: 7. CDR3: CATSTNRGDPDTQYF. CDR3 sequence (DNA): TGTGCCACCAGCACGAACAGGGGGGATCCAGATACGCAGTATTTT.

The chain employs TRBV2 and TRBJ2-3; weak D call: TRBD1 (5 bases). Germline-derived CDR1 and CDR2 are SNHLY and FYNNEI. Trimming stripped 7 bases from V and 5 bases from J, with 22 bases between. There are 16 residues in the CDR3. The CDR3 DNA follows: TGTGCCAGCAAAGTCGAATTGGCAGGGTCTGGAGATACGCAGTATTTT. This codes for CASKVELAGSGDTQYF.

The DNA for the CDR3 is TGTGCCAGCAGTTACGCCGGGTCCACTGAAGCTTTCTTT. It is translated as CASSYAGSTEAFF. The chain combines TRBV6-6 with TRBJ1-1; D uncertain. V gave up 2 bases and J gave up 4 bases, with 8 bases separating them. From germline, CDR1 is MNHNY and CDR2 SVGAGI (reference sequence). The CDR3 has 13 residues.

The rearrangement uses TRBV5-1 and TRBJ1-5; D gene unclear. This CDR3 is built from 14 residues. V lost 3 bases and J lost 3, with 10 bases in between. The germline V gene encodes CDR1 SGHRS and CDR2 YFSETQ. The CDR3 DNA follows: TGCGCCAGCAGCTCCGGGTCTCCCAATCAGCCCCAGCATTTT. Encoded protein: CASSSGSPNQPQHF.

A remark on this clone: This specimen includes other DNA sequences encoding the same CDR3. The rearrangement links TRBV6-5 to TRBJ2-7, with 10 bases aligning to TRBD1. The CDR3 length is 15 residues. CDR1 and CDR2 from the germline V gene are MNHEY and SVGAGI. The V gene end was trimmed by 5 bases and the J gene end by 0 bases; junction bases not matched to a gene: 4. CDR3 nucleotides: TGTGCCAGCAGTACCAGGACAGGGGGCTCCTACGAGCAGTACTTC. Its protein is CASSTRTGGSYEQYF.

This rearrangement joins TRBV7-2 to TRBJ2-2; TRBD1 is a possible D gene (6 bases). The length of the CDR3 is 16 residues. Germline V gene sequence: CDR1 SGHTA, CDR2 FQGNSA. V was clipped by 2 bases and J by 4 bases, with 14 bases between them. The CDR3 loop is CASSLSQQGITGELFF. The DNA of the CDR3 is TGTGCCAGCAGCTTATCCCAGCAGGGGATCACCGGGGAGCTGTTTTTT.

CDR3 sequence (DNA): TGTGCCTGGAATTATTATGAAAAACTGTTTTTT. This encodes CAWNYYEKLFF. The chain is built from TRBV30 and TRBJ1-4; D not resolved. The CDR3 runs 11 residues. Germline lookup yields CDR1 GTSNPN and CDR2 SVGIG (reference sequence). V dropped 4 bases and J dropped 6 bases, with 6 bases sitting between them.

CDR3: CASRERSNQPQHF. CDR3 nucleotides: TGTGCCAGCAGGGAGAGGAGCAATCAGCCCCAGCATTTT. This sequence joins TRBV28 and TRBJ1-5; D not certain. Germline V gives CDR1 MDHEN, CDR2 SYDVKM. This CDR3 spans 13 amino acids. Trimming removed 6 bases at V and 1 base at J, with 7 bases between.

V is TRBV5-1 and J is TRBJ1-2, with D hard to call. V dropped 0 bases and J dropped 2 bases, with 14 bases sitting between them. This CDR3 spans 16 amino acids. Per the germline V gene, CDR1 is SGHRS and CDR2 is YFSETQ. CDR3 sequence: CASSLVGRDVNYGYTF. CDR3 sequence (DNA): TGCGCCAGCAGCTTGGTCGGGCGAGACGTCAACTATGGCTACACCTTC.

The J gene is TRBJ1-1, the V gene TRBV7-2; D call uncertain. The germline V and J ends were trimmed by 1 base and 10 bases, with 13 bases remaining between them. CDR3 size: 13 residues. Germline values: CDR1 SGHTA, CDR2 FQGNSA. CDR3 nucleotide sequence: TGTGCCAGCAGCTTAGGTTTGGGTTTTCGAGCTTTCTTT. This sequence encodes CASSLGLGFRAFF. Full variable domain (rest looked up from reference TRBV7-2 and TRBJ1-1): GAGVSQSPSNKVTEKGKDVELRCDPISGHTALYWYRQSLGQGLEFLIYFQGNSAPDKSGLPSDRFSAERTGGSVSTLTIQRTQQEDSAVYLCASSLGLGFRAFFGQGTRLTVV.

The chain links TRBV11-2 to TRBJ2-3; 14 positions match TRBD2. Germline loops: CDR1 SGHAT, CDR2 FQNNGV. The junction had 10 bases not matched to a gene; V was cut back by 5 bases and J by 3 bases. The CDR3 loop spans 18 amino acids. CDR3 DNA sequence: TGTGCCAGCAGCCACGGACTAGCGGGAGGCGTCGGGACAGATACGCAGTATTTT. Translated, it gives CASSHGLAGGVGTDTQYF.

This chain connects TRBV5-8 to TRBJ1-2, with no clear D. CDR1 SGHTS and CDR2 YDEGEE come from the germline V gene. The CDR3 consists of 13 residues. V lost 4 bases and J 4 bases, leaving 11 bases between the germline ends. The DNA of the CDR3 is TGTGCCAGCAGCCGAGGGAGAGTCTATGGCTACACCTTC. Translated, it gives CASSRGRVYGYTF.

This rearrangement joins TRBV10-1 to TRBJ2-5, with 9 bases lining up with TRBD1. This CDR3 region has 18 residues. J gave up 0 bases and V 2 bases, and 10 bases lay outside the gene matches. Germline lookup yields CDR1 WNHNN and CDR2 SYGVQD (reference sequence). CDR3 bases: TGCGCCAGCAGTGAGGCTTATTTGACAGGGGGGTACCAAGAGACCCAGTACTTC. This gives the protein CASSEAYLTGGYQETQYF.

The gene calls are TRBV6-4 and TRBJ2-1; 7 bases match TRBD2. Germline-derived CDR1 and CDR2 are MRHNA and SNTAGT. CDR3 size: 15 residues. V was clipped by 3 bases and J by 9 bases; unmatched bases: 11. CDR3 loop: CASSEAIGLVGEQFF. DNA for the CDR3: TGTGCCAGCAGTGAAGCTATCGGACTAGTCGGTGAGCAGTTCTTC.

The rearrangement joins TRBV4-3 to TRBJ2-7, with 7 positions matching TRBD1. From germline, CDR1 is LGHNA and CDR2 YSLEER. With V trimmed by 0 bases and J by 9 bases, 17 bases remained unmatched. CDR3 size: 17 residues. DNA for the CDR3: TGCGCCAGCAGCCAAGATCTTATCAGGGCTCCGTCAGGGGGGCAGTACTTC. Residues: CASSQDLIRAPSGGQYF.

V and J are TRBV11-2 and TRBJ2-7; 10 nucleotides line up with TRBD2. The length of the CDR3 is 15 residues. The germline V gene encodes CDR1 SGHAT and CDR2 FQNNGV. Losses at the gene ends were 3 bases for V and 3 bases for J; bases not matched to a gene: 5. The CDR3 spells CASSLELAGHYEQYF. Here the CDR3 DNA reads TGTGCCAGCAGCTTGGAACTAGCGGGGCACTACGAGCAGTACTTC.

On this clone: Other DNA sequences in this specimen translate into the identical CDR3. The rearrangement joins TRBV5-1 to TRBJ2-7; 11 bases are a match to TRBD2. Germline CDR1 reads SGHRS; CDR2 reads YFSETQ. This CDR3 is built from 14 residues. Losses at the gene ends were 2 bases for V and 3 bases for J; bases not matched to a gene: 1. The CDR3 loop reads CASSLTSGSYEQYF. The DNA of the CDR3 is TGCGCCAGCAGCTTAACTAGCGGGAGCTACGAGCAGTACTTC.

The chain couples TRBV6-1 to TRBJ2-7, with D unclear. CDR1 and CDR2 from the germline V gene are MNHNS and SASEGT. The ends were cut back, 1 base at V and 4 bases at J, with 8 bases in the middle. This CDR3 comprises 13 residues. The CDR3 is CASSEGKEYEQYF. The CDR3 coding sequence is TGTGCCAGCAGTGAAGGAAAAGAATACGAGCAGTACTTC.

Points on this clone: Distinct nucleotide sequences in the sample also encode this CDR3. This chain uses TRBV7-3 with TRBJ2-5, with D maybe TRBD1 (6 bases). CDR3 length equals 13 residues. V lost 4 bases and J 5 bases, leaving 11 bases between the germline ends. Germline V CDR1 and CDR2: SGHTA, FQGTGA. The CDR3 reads CASSSGQRETQYF. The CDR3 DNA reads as TGTGCCAGCAGCTCTGGACAGAGGGAGACCCAGTACTTC.

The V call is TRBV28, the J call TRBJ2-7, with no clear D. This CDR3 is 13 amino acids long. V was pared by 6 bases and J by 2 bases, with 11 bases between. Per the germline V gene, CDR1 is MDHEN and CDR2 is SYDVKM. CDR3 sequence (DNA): TGTGCCAGCAGCGCCGCCCTAGCCTACGAGCAGTACTTC. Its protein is CASSAALAYEQYF.

CDR3 nucleotide sequence: TGTGCCAGCAGTTTACGCCTATCGTCGGCTAGCGGGAGCGCCGGGGAGCTGTTTTTT. Translation gives CASSLRLSSASGSAGELFF. J is TRBJ2-2 and V is TRBV28; 10 bases align to TRBD2. The CDR3 loop spans 19 amino acids. Germline-derived CDR1 and CDR2 are MDHEN and SYDVKM. J lost 6 bases, V lost 2 bases, and 15 bases had no gene match.

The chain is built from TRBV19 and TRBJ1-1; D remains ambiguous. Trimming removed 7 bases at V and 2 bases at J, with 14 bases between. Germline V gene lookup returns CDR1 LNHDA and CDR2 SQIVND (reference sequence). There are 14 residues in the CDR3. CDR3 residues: CASTHAGANTEAFF. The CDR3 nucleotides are TGTGCCAGTACCCATGCGGGAGCTAACACTGAAGCTTTCTTT.

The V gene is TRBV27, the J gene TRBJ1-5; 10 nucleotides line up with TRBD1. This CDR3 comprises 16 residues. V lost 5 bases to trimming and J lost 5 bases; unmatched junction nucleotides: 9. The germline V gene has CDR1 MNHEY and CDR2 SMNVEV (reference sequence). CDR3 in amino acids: CASSPRQGAIYQPQHF. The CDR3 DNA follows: TGTGCCAGCAGTCCGAGACAGGGGGCCATATATCAGCCCCAGCATTTT.

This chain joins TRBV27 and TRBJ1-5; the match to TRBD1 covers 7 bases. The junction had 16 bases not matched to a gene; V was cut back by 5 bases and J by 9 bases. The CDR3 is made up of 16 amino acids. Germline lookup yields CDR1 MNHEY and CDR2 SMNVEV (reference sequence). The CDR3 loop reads CASSGYLRDRLLPQHF. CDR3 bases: TGTGCCAGCAGTGGATATTTACGGGACAGACTCTTGCCCCAGCATTTT.

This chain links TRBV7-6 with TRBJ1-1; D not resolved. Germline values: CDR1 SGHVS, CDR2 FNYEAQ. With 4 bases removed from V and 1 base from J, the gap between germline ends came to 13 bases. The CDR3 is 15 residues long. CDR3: CASSSDGVRNTEAFF. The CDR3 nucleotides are TGTGCCAGCAGCTCGGATGGGGTAAGGAACACTGAAGCTTTCTTT.